This TCR beta chain was profiled in a study of tumor-infiltrating lymphocytes in primary liver carcinoma. At the level of the study: These were node-negative, non-metastatic T1-T3 tumors of roughly 4 to 10 cm.

Study results and limitations: The study found tumor-adjacent and tumor-blood pairs overlapped less than tumor region pairs. Tumor top-250-clone fraction significantly exceeded that of blood (p = 0.039).

TCR beta cDNA was prepared out of roughly 0.45 ug total RNA by means of a constant-region primer. Amplification in three nested multiplex PCR rounds with slightly modified ARM-PCR gave rise to TCR beta libraries. Via MiXCR, TCRdb re-called the multiplex PCR reads, giving one row per CDR3 protein. The sample includes some 320,000 distinct CDR3 sequences, roughly 60% seen only once; the top ten take approximately 9%. A word on this clonotype: Its target is unknown. An end of the junction does not agree with germline; a read error may underlie this.

They got blood RNA out of unsorted whole blood and also pulled out germline DNA. What was collected before surgery was around 4 milliliters of peripheral blood. The sample taken for sequencing was peripheral blood. The sequence came from a middle-aged man with primary liver carcinoma and hepatitis B virus infection.

This CDR3 reads CAGNFVTMNAEAFF. The CDR3 DNA follows: TGTGCCGGCAATTTCGTGACAATGAACGCTGAAGCTTTCTTT. V and J are TRBV6-1 and TRBJ1-1; D call uncertain. The length of the CDR3 is 14 residues. Germline CDR1 reads MNHNS; CDR2 reads SASEGT.